Given below is one T cell receptor (beta chain) in context. No antigen is known for it. Enrolled ophthalmopathy patients presented with a Clinical Activity Score of at least 3, a NOSPECS grade of at least 4, and disease duration under 3 months. The data originate from a study of T cells in Graves' hyperthyroidism and ophthalmopathy. There were TCR beta CDR3 regions amplified from RNA transcripts. HTBI primers were used for first-round RT-PCR of the TCR CDR3. MiXCR, applied by TCRdb to the multiplex PCR reads, yields one record per CDR3 protein. This repertoire shows around 370,000 distinct CDR3 sequences, around 18% found once; its top ten account for over 35%. The study's findings and limits: The majority of expanded thyroid clonotypes above 0.001 also appeared in blood.

Germline CDR1 and CDR2: DFQATT and SNEGSKA (reference sequence). This CDR3 comprises 16 residues. V lost 0 bases to trimming and J lost 4 bases; unmatched junction nucleotides: 9. This rearrangement joins TRBV20-1 to TRBJ1-2, with TRBD1 matching 9 bases. Input material: blood. The origin of this receptor is a man younger than 30 with Graves' ophthalmopathy. The CDR3 bases are TGCAGTGCTAGAGATCGTCGGACAGGGGCTATCTATGGCTACACCTTC. Amino acid sequence: CSARDRRTGAIYGYTF.